The present T cell receptor beta chain was sequenced within a study of T cells in Graves' hyperthyroidism and ophthalmopathy. As regards this clonotype: No antigen is known for it.

Uncontrolled infection, other autoimmune disease, pregnancy or lactation disqualified patients from enrolment. Thyroid ultrasound and orbital computed tomography, with clinical symptoms and serum thyroxine and TRAb, informed diagnoses. Amplified TCR beta CDR3 regions came from RNA transcripts. Researchers ran a first-round RT-PCR on the TCR CDR3 using the HTBI primer set. TCRdb re-analysed the multiplex PCR reads in MiXCR, keeping a single row per CDR3 protein. The repertoire includes roughly 420,000 distinct CDR3 sequences, roughly 15% of them detected once, and 5.3% sits in the top ten. Points from the study as a whole: Before onset, ophthalmopathy was predicted by the model a median approximately 6.7 months earlier. Blood also held most thyroid clonotypes expanded beyond 0.001.

This CDR3 is built from 12 residues. CDR1 and CDR2 from the germline V gene are LGHDT and YNNKEL (reference sequence). V was trimmed by 4 bases and J by 6 bases, leaving 10 bases between them. V gene TRBV3-1 combines with J gene TRBJ2-7; D not resolved. This receptor was taken from a woman in her late teens or twenties with Graves' hyperthyroidism. The specimen sequenced was blood. CDR3 coding DNA: TGTGCCAGCAGCCCTGGGTTCGCCGAGCAGTACTTC. It yields the protein CASSPGFAEQYF.